One and the same sample provided the 20 T cell receptor beta chains below, sequenced in a study of CD8+CD57+ T cells in acquired aplastic anemia. Investigators profiled TCR beta VDJ and CDR3 from genomic DNA template. TCRdb redid the calling of the reads with MiXCR, one entry per CDR3 protein. This sample has 400,000 to 600,000 distinct CDR3 sequences, with around 30% found just once. Patients chosen for sequencing had shown CD8+CD57+ cell expansion by flow cytometry. The sample taken for sequencing was sorted CD4+, CD8+, or CD8+CD57+ T cells (not recorded which) from PBMCs. The receptors were gathered from a human donor with aplastic anemia.

This clonotype has just a few counts. As DNA, the CDR3 is TGTGCCAGCAGCCAAGGCGGCACAGTGAGCAATCAGCCCCAGCATTTT. Its protein is CASSQGGTVSNQPQHF. This sequence joins TRBV3-1 and TRBJ1-5; D is undetermined. Deletions cut 1 base from V and 1 base from J, with 11 bases between. Germline CDR1 and CDR2: LGHDT and YNNKEL (reference sequence). The CDR3 loop spans 16 amino acids.

The V gene is TRBV11-2, the J gene TRBJ2-7, with 9 bases aligning to TRBD1. In germline, CDR1 is SGHAT, CDR2 FQNNGV. The CDR3 is made up of 16 amino acids. V lost 1 base to trimming and J lost 2 bases; unmatched junction nucleotides: 6. CDR3 in amino acids: CASSLGGTGSTYEQYF. DNA of the CDR3: TGTGCCAGCAGCTTAGGAGGGACAGGGTCCACCTACGAGCAGTACTTC. The complete variable domain, with remaining parts taken from reference TRBV11-2 and TRBJ2-7, reads EAGVAQSPRYKIIEKRQSVAFWCNPISGHATLYWYQQILGQGPKLLIQFQNNGVVDDSQLPKDRFSAERLKGVDSTLKIQPAKLEDSAVYLCASSLGGTGSTYEQYFGPGTRLTVT.

This clonotype was detected ten times or more. The V call is TRBV20-1, the J call TRBJ2-7; 11 positions match TRBD2. CDR1 is DFQATT and CDR2 is SNEGSKA in the germline V gene (reference sequence). Trimming cost V 5 bases and J 0 bases; bases outside gene matches: 9. The CDR3 loop spans 16 amino acids. As DNA, the CDR3 is TGCAGTGCTGGACTCCTAGCGGGAGGATTCTCCTACGAGCAGTACTTC. Residues: CSAGLLAGGFSYEQYF.

As concerns this clonotype: A much larger clonotype is one base distant, so this may be a read error. The chain carries TRBV30 and TRBJ2-7; D not certain. CDR3 length: 11 amino acids. CDR1 and CDR2 from the germline V gene are GTSNPN and SVGIG (reference sequence). The V gene lost 3 bases and the J gene lost 4 bases, with 7 bases spanning the gap. This CDR3 is CAWRTEYEQYF. The DNA for the CDR3 is TGTGCCTGGAGGACGGAGTACGAGCAGTACTTC.

The chain combines TRBV20-1 with TRBJ2-7; perhaps TRBD1 as D (5 bases). Germline assignment: CDR1 DFQATT and CDR2 SNEGSKA (reference sequence). Trimming pared 5 bases from V and 2 bases from J, leaving 19 bases between. CDR3 length: 15 residues. CDR3 DNA: TGCAGTGCTCAGTGGGGCAAGGGGAACCCCTACGAGCAGTACTTC. Amino acids: CSAQWGKGNPYEQYF.

The chain carries TRBV10-1 and TRBJ2-1; D is unresolved. Germline assignment: CDR1 WNHNN and CDR2 SYGVQD (reference sequence). The CDR3 loop spans 14 amino acids. Trimming took 0 bases from V and 6 from J, leaving 9 bases between them. The CDR3 nucleotides read TGCGCCAGCAGTGAGTCGGCTTCTCCCAATGAGCAGTTCTTC. Translated: CASSESASPNEQFF.

V gene TRBV20-1 combines with J gene TRBJ1-5; TRBD1 matches at 10 bases. The CDR3 is 13 residues long. Germline-derived CDR1 and CDR2 are DFQATT and SNEGSKA (reference sequence). The V and J ends lost 5 bases and 5 bases, in that order; junction bases with no gene match: 3. The CDR3 DNA reads as TGCAGTGCTGCTGGGACAGGGGATCAGCCCCAGCATTTT. Amino acid sequence: CSAAGTGDQPQHF.

This clonotype was recorded many times. The V and J genes are TRBV9 and TRBJ2-7; 12 positions agree with TRBD2. CDR1 SGDLS and CDR2 YYNGEE come from the germline V gene. The V segment lost 0 bases and the J segment 3 bases; nucleotides outside the gene matches: 1. The CDR3 length is 15 residues. The chain's CDR3 is CASSVGLAGVYEQYF. DNA for the CDR3: TGTGCCAGCAGCGTAGGACTAGCGGGAGTCTACGAGCAGTACTTC.

This clonotype was seen a handful of times. This rearrangement joins TRBV4-3 to TRBJ1-2; D gene ambiguous. The CDR3 runs 17 residues. Trimming shortened V by 0 bases and J by 6 bases, and 20 bases separated the two germline ends. CDR1 and CDR2 from the germline V gene are LGHNA and YSLEER. The CDR3 DNA is TGCGCCAGCAGCCAAGATAGATTCCCGGGAGATGATCATGGCTACACCTTC. It yields the protein CASSQDRFPGDDHGYTF.

The CDR3 DNA follows: TGTGCCAGCAGTTACGCCGGGACACCTACCTACGAGCAGTACTTC. It codes for CASSYAGTPTYEQYF. V is TRBV6-5 and J is TRBJ2-7; D might be TRBD1 (6 bases). V shed 2 bases and J shed 2 bases, with 13 bases lying between them. The CDR3 totals 15 residues. CDR1 MNHEY and CDR2 SVGAGI come from the germline V gene.

The J gene is TRBJ2-3, the V gene TRBV2; the D call may be TRBD1 or TRBD2 (5 bases each). The germline V gene has CDR1 SNHLY and CDR2 FYNNEI. The CDR3 extends over 15 amino acids. Trimming pared 4 bases from V and 6 bases from J, leaving 17 bases between. The CDR3 DNA reads as TGTGCCAGCAGTGCATTCGGGACCGATCGGGATACGCAGTATTTT. Translated: CASSAFGTDRDTQYF.

A note on this clonotype: The CDR3 does not close with the conserved phenylalanine or tryptophan, likely indicating a read error. The V gene is TRBV30, the J gene TRBJ1-2; weak D call: TRBD1 (6 bases). The CDR3 is 14 amino acids. Trimming shortened V by 5 bases and J by 2 bases, and 15 bases separated the two germline ends. Germline-derived CDR1 and CDR2 are GTSNPN and SVGIG (reference sequence). The CDR3 loop is CAWASGGLNYGYTL. CDR3 sequence (DNA): TGTGCCTGGGCCTCGGGGGGCTTGAACTATGGCTACACCCTC.

This clonotype showed up many times. The rearrangement links TRBV19 to TRBJ1-6, with 9 bases fitting TRBD1. The J segment lost 6 bases and the V segment lost 5 bases, leaving 5 bases of the junction unmatched. Germline CDR1 is LNHDA and CDR2 is SQIVND (reference sequence). The CDR3 consists of 15 residues. The DNA for the CDR3 is TGTGCCAGTAGTCCTGGACAGGGGTCTAATTCACCCCTCCACTTT. It is translated as CASSPGQGSNSPLHF.

In regard to this clonotype: A junction end diverges from the germline sequence, so it may reflect a read error. This chain links TRBV15 with TRBJ1-2; no clear D. Germline V CDR1 and CDR2: LNHNV, YYDKDF (reference sequence). CDR3 length: 15 amino acids. As DNA, the CDR3 is TGTGCCGCCAGCAGCGTAGGGCCCGGGGAGGAGGGCTACACCTTC. It specifies CAASSVGPGEEGYTF.

The V and J genes are TRBV19 and TRBJ1-5; 9 bases line up with TRBD1. V shed 4 bases, J shed 6 bases, and the junction held 7 bases outside the gene matches. There are 15 residues in the CDR3. From germline, CDR1 is LNHDA and CDR2 SQIVND (reference sequence). CDR3 DNA: TGTGCCAGTAGTAGAATCGGGACAGGGCCTCAGCCCCAGCATTTT. It is translated as CASSRIGTGPQPQHF.

This clonotype showed up many times. J is TRBJ2-1 and V is TRBV15; 8 nucleotides agree with TRBD1. Germline loops: CDR1 LNHNV, CDR2 YYDKDF (reference sequence). There are 16 residues in the CDR3. V shed 1 base, J shed 9 bases, and the junction held 11 bases outside the gene matches. CDR3 nucleotide sequence: TGTGCCACCAGCAGAGGAACCGGGCAGGGGGCGGTTGAGCAGTTCTTC. Translating it yields CATSRGTGQGAVEQFF.

This chain links TRBV5-4 with TRBJ2-1; D is possibly TRBD1 or TRBD2 (6 bases each). The ends were cut back, 1 base at V and 4 bases at J, with 12 bases in the middle. The germline gives CDR1 SGHNT, CDR2 YYREEE (reference sequence). This CDR3 is 15 amino acids long. DNA of the CDR3: TGTGCCAGCAGCTTGTGGCGGGACACATACAATGAGCAGTTCTTC. It yields the protein CASSLWRDTYNEQFF.

The chain employs TRBV25-1 and TRBJ1-3; D gene unclear. The CDR3 has 10 amino acids. Germline V CDR1 and CDR2: MGHDK, SYGVNS. V gave up 3 bases and J gave up 8 bases, with 2 bases separating them. The CDR3: CASSDHTIYF. The CDR3 DNA reads as TGTGCCAGCAGTGACCACACCATATATTTT.

This clonotype was seen ten or more times. The J gene is TRBJ1-2, the V gene TRBV6-2 or TRBV6-3, with D tentatively TRBD1 (5 bases). The CDR3 runs 11 residues. V lost 5 bases and J lost 8, with 9 bases in between. The V gene's germline CDR1 is MNHEY and CDR2 SVGEGT. CDR3 sequence: CASSQGSGYTF. For the CDR3, the DNA is TGTGCCAGCAGTCAGGGTAGCGGCTACACCTTC.

This clonotype was detected a few times. The V call is TRBV7-6, the J call TRBJ2-1; 8 bases align to TRBD2. The CDR3 is 16 residues long. The V gene's germline CDR1 is SGHVS and CDR2 FNYEAQ. V was clipped by 7 bases and J by 4 bases; unmatched bases: 12. The CDR3 DNA is TGTGCCAGCACCCTGACCAGGCGGGGGGCTTACAATGAGCAGTTCTTC. Translated: CASTLTRRGAYNEQFF.